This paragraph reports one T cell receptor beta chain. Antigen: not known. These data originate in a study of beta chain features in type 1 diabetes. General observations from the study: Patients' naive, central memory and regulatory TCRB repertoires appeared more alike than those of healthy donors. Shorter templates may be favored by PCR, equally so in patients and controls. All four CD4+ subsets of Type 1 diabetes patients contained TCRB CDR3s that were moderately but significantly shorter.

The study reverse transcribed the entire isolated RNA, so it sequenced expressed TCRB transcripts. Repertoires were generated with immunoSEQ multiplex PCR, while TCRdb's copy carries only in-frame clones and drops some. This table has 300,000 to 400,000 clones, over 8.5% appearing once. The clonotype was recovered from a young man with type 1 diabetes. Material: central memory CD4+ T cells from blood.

In nucleotides, the CDR3 is TGCGCCAGCAGCCAAGATAGTCGTGGAAACACCATATATTTT. As protein: CASSQDSRGNTIYF. This sequence joins TRBV4-3 and TRBJ1-3; no definite D call. The CDR3 is 14 amino acids. Deletions cut 0 bases from V and 3 bases from J, with 6 bases between. The germline V gene encodes CDR1 LGHNA and CDR2 YSLEER.